This paragraph reports one T cell receptor (beta chain). A much bigger clone sits one base away, suggesting this may be a read error. This entry is derived from a study of human T cells and chemical hapten exposure. MiXCR was run by TCRdb on the RACE reads, yielding one entry per CDR3 protein. The sample contains over 100,000 distinct CDR3 sequences, 9.2% of which appear only once. V lost 5 bases and J lost 3; bases outside the gene matches: 8. The CDR3 has 15 amino acids. Time point indicated: patch test 2, 6 weeks after DPC sensitization. Treatment given: therapeutic diphenylcyclopropenone sensitization with weekly scalp DPC.

Sequenced material: whole blood, taken in connection with sensitization to the hapten diphenylcyclopropenone (DPC). The sequence was collected from a middle-aged woman with alopecia areata. Some clones in this sample may be carry-over from other donors' samples. The V call is TRBV12-3 or TRBV12-4, the J call TRBJ2-7, with TRBD1 identical over 9 bases. CDR3 coding DNA: TGTGCCAGCAGTGAACCCGGGACAGGGTTCTACGAGCAGTACTTC. It is translated as CASSEPGTGFYEQYF.